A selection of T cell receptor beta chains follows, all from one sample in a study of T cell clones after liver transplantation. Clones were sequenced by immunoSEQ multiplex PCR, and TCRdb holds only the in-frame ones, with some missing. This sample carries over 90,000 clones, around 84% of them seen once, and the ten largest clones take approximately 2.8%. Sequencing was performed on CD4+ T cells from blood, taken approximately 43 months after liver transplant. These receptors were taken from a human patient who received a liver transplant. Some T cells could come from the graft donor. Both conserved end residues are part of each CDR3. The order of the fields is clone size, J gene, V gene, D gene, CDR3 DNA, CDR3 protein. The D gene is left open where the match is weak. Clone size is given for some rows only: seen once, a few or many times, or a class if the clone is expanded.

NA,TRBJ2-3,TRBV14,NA,TGTGCCAGCAGGGGCTCAGCAGATACGCAGTATTTT,CASRGSADTQYF
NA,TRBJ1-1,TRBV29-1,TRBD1,TGCAGCGGATCGGACAGGCTGAACACTGAAGCTTTCTTT,CSGSDRLNTEAFF
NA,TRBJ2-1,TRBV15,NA,TGTGCCACCAGCCCCCAGGGGGGGATTTACAATGAGCAGTTCTTC,CATSPQGGIYNEQFF
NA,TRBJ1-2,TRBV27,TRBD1,TGTGCCAGCAGTTTTCAGGGGGCAGACTATGGCTACACCTTC,CASSFQGADYGYTF
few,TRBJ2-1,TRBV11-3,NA,TGTGCCAGCAGCCCATCCACGGTCCACAATGAGCAGTTCTTC,CASSPSTVHNEQFF
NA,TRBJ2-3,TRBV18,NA,TGTGCCAGCTCACCAGGAGGGGGCGCAACAGATACGCAGTATTTT,CASSPGGGATDTQYF
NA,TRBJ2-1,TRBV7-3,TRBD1,TGTGCCAGCACACTATCCGGGACAGGGGCCTACAATGAGCAGTTCTTC,CASTLSGTGAYNEQFF
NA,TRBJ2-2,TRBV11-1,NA,TGTGCCAGCAGCTTAGCCAGGGGTATCGGGGAGCTGTTTTTT,CASSLARGIGELFF
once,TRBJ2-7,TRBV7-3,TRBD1,TGTGCCAGCAGCCGAAAACCCCTCCGACAGGGCGTCCACGAGCAGTACTTC,CASSRKPLRQGVHEQYF
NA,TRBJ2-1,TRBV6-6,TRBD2,TGTGCCAGCACCAGGGAGCGGGGATGGAATGAGCAGTTCTTC,CASTRERGWNEQFF
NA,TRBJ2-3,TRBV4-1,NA,TGCGCCAGCAGCCAAGAATGGCGGGTTCCAGATACGCAGTATTTT,CASSQEWRVPDTQYF
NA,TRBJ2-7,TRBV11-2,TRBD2,TGTGCCAGCAGCTTAGTAGCGGGCGGCTACGAGCAGTACTTC,CASSLVAGGYEQYF
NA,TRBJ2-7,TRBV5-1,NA,TGCGCCAGCAGAGAGGGGCGGTACGAGCAGTACTTC,CASREGRYEQYF
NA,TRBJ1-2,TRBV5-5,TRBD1,TGTGCCAGTCAGACAGGGGGAAGTAGGGGCTACACCTTC,CASQTGGSRGYTF
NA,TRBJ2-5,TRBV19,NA,TGTGCCACCCAAAGGGGTGGGGAGACCCAGTACTTC,CATQRGGETQYF
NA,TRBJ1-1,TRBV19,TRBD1,TGTGCCAGTAGCTCGGGCCCCGGGACAGGGGGGAATGAAGCTTTCTTT,CASSSGPGTGGNEAFF
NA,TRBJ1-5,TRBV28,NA,TGTGCCAGCAGCCCGGCCGATGGACCTGATCAGCCCCAGCATTTT,CASSPADGPDQPQHF
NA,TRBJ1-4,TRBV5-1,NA,TGCGCCAGCAGCTCCTCGGGACAAACTAATGAAAAACTGTTTTTT,CASSSSGQTNEKLFF
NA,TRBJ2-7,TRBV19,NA,TGTGCCAGTAGTATCAGGAACGAGCAGTACTTC,CASSIRNEQYF
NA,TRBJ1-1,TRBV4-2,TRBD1,TGTGCCAGCAGCCGAGGCTTCGGGACAGGGGAGACTGAAGCTTTCTTT,CASSRGFGTGETEAFF
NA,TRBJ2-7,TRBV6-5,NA,TGTGCCAGCAGTCCACCGGGACAACCCTACGAGCAGTACTTC,CASSPPGQPYEQYF
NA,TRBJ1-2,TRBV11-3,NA,TGTGCCAGCAGCTTAGTGTCCAGGGGCCCCTATGGCTACACCTTC,CASSLVSRGPYGYTF
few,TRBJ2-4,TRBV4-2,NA,TGTGCCAGCAGCCAAGGGGATGCGCTAGCCAAAAACATTCAGTACTTC,CASSQGDALAKNIQYF
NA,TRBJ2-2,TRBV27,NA,TGTGCCAGCAGTTTAGGCGCGGGGATCTCGAACACCGGGGAGCTGTTTTTT,CASSLGAGISNTGELFF
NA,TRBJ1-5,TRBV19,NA,TGTGCCAGTAGGAAGGGGCGCAATCAGCCCCAGCATTTT,CASRKGRNQPQHF
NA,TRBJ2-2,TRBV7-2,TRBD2,TGTGCCAGCAGCCCGGGGGGGCCGGGCACCGGGGAGCTGTTTTTT,CASSPGGPGTGELFF
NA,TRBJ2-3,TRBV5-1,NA,TGCGCCACTACCGGGGCAGGAAGCACAGATACGCAGTATTTT,CATTGAGSTDTQYF
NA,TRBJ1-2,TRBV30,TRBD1,TGTGCCTGGGACAGGGCTACCTATGATGGCTACACCTTC,CAWDRATYDGYTF
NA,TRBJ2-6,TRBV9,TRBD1,TGTGCCAGCAGCCTCGCCCCCCCGGGACAGGGCCTTAGGGCCAACGTCCTGACTTTC,CASSLAPPGQGLRANVLTF
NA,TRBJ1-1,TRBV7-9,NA,TGTGCCAGCAGCTTTGCCAACCGGCGGGGCACTGAAGCTTTCTTT,CASSFANRRGTEAFF
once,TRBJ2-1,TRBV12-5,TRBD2,TGTGCTAGTGGTAACAGCGGGAGACCCCGCGATGAGCAGTTCTTC,CASGNSGRPRDEQFF
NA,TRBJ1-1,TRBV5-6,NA,TGTGCCAGCAGCTTGGGACGGCAGGTCGCGTGGGGTGCTGAAGCTTTCTTT,CASSLGRQVAWGAEAFF
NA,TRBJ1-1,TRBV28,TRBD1,TGTGCCAGCAGTCCCCTAAGACAGGGGCTGGCTGAAGCTTTCTTT,CASSPLRQGLAEAFF
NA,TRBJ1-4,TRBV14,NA,TGTGCCAGCAGCCAAGAGTGGGGGGGAAAACTGTTTTTT,CASSQEWGGKLFF
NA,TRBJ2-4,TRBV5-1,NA,TGCGCCAGCAGCGACCCCACAGGGCCCAAAAACATTCAGTACTTC,CASSDPTGPKNIQYF
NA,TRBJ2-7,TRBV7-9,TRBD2,TGTGCCAGCAGGCCAGCGGGAGGGCCTTACGAGCAGTACTTC,CASRPAGGPYEQYF
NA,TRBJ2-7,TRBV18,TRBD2,TGTGCCAGCTCACCTCGCGGGACTACGGGGGAGCAGTACTTC,CASSPRGTTGEQYF
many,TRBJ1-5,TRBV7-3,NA,TGTGCCAGCAGCCCAAGTCCGAATCAGCCCCAGCATTTT,CASSPSPNQPQHF
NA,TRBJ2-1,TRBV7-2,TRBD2,TGTGCCAGCAGCTATCATAGCGGGGGGCTTTCGGATGAGCAGTTCTTC,CASSYHSGGLSDEQFF
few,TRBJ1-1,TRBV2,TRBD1,TGTGCCAGCAGTGCTAGGGACAGCATGAACACTGAAGCTTTCTTT,CASSARDSMNTEAFF
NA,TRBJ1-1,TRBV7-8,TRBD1,TGTGCCAGCAGCCCGGGACAGAAGGGCACTGAAGCTTTCTTT,CASSPGQKGTEAFF
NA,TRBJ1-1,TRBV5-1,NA,TGCGCCAGCAGCTTGGCCGCCACTGAAGCTTTCTTT,CASSLAATEAFF
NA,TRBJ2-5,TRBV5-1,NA,TGCGCCAGCAGCTCGGTTCATGGTTCGGGCGAGACCCAGTACTTC,CASSSVHGSGETQYF
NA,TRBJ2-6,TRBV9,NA,TGTGCCAGCAGCGTGTCCCCGGAGGAGTCTGGGGCCAACGTCCTGACTTTC,CASSVSPEESGANVLTF
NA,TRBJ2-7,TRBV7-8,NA,TGTGCCAGCAGCTTAGGCCAGGGGAACGAGCAGTACTTC,CASSLGQGNEQYF
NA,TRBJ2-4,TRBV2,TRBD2,TGTGCCAGCGGGGGGAGGATAGCGGGAGATTTTGTCATTCAGTACTTC,CASGGRIAGDFVIQYF
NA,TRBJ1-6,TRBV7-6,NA,TGTGCCAGCAGCTTCGGCGGCCGATCACCCCTCCACTTT,CASSFGGRSPLHF
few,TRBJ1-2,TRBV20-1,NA,TGCAGTGCTCGCCTACGGGGCGGCTACACCTTC,CSARLRGGYTF
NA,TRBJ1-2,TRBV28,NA,TGTGCCAGCAGCTATGGACAGAGAAGCTATGGCTACACCTTC,CASSYGQRSYGYTF
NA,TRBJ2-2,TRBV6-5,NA,TGTGCCAGCAGTCCCTTACGCTCGAACACCGGGGAGCTGTTTTTT,CASSPLRSNTGELFF
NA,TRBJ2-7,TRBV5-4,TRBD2,TGTGCCAGCACCGTGGGACTAGCTTCGGGCTCCTACGAGCAGTACTTC,CASTVGLASGSYEQYF